This T cell receptor beta chain was documented in a study of cytomegalovirus exposure and HLA in healthy donors (dated 2017 in TCRdb). Turning to the overall study: An earlier analysis of approximately 600 of the donors reported about 250 Gb of sequence data and 117 million unique TCR beta sequences from some 180 million T cells. An early release that covered fewer than 800 HLA-typed donors contained approximately 300 gigabases of sequencing data and some 87 million unique TCR sequences. Of the roughly 400 genotyped donors, around 81% fell in the genetic ancestry cluster associated with self-reported Caucasian donors. The aim of the study was to test whether cataloging public T cell receptors could identify signatures of past pathogen exposure. The T cell repertoires of 666 subjects were profiled by immunosequencing and related to cytomegalovirus serostatus. In addition to the first cohort of roughly 700 subjects, a separate validation cohort of about 120 different subjects was used. To predict cytomegalovirus infection status, the study brought together high-throughput TCR immunosequencing, statistical association of individual TCRs with disease status, and machine learning. In a later analysis, previously published TCR beta repertoires from 550 to 750 donors were re-analyzed and high-resolution HLA genotyping was added so that TCR occurrence patterns could be studied. In the later analysis, no new phenotypic data were used to find candidate immune exposures; instead, reliance was placed on TCR beta sequences and their occurrence across donors. To decide whether each TCR beta V gene segment behaved as functional or pseudogenic, an earlier analysis of some 540 of the donors relied on high-throughput TCR beta sequencing. Donor age, sex, ethnicity and CMV serostatus were collected together with the repertoire data. In a later genetic analysis, genome-wide SNP genotypes for about three fifths of the 666 donors were used, and that subset was treated as a discovery cohort. All discovery cohort repertoires had been generated using a single sequencing platform. Class I and class II HLA loci were covered by the typing at four-digit resolution. Typing coverage varied by locus: about 620-640 donors for A, B, C, DRB1 and DQB1; more than 500 for DQA1; more than 600 for DPA1; approximately 470 for DPB1. Because of strong linkage in the cohort, four or five DR-DQ haplotypes were treated as single units for association and clustering. On average, roughly 240,000 unique TCR beta nucleotide sequences were sequenced per donor among more than 350 genotyped donors of the cohort, with about 19% of those sequences being non-productive.

The paper as a whole reports these results and caveats: An association between a missense DCLRE1C variant and V-gene and J-gene trimming of TCR beta chains was found in a later genetic analysis and replicated in an independent cohort. While some public TCRs were present in many individuals, most TCR sequences turned up only very rarely across donors. A later genetic analysis reported fewer N-insertions in productive TCRs among donors in an Asian-associated ancestry cluster than the approximately 700-donor mean. A later analysis found that TCR association rates varied across HLA loci, with DRB1 alleles showing the most associated TCRs and HLA-C alleles the fewest. The sequencing pipeline was judged likely to have produced a cluster of highly shared sequence variants as a technical artifact. Immune exposure information for the cohort was limited to CMV serostatus. Only TCR beta chains were sequenced in this cohort, and the absence of alpha or paired-chain data limited detectable features. Presence/absence analyses assumed roughly uniform sequencing depth across donors, an assumption that may not hold. Because some donors lacked HLA typing at each locus, the association tests relied only on the typed subset. According to the authors, the approach could potentially be generalized to other disease states and immunological phenotypes. A further reported finding was that TCR beta sequences accurately predicted the HLA-A and HLA-B alleles for most subjects in the first cohort. In both the original and validation cohorts, the classifier was reported to diagnose cytomegalovirus status with high specificity and sensitivity. In an earlier analysis of around 600 of the donors, most TCR beta V segments appeared in productive rearrangements about 87% or about 30% of the time, broadly matching IMGT annotations. In a later analysis, HLA-associated TCR beta chains showed more clonal expansion and lower generation probabilities than non-associated chains that were equally common. A total of 150 or so TCR beta chains were listed by the study as associated with cytomegalovirus. A later analysis found that most CMV-associated TCR beta chains appeared HLA-restricted, with HLA associations seemingly driven largely by CMV exposure. Because counts were too low, seventeen rarely observed V segments, including chromosome 9 orphons, were left out of the earlier analysis of a few hundred of the donors. According to a later analysis, parvovirus B19, influenza, CMV and Epstein-Barr virus appeared linked to several top co-occurrence clusters. Linkage disequilibrium might explain the correlated functional status among segregating V segments, but an unknown experimental factor could not be ruled out. Specific HLA alleles were associated with 15,000 to 20,000 TCR beta sequences at a false discovery rate of 0.05 in a later analysis. When HLA alleles, especially DR and DQ, strongly co-occurred, attributing TCR associations to individual alleles was difficult. In vitro tests confirmed that a few of the cytomegalovirus-associated TCR beta chains recognize cytomegalovirus antigens. Some IMGT-functional V segments, including TRBV6-2 and TRBV6-3, could not be told apart with the 87-base-pair reads, so those segments were excluded.

V is reduced by 6 bases and J by 1 base, leaving a spacing of 16 bases between them. The CDR3 goes from the cysteine to the phenylalanine over 16 residues. The DNA shown is the 48-base CDR3, in frame from base 1. According to the germline V gene (reference sequence), CDR1 reads LNHDA and CDR2 reads SQIVND. As to this clone: Its specific antigen is unknown.

In total, 666 healthy bone marrow donors made up the cohort. At the time of sampling, all cohort members were nominally healthy, though unrecorded immune exposures were likely present. The donor was CMV seronegative and belonged to the group of 350 to 400 seronegative cohort members. A peripheral blood sample was collected from each donor, and TCR beta sequencing was performed on peripheral blood mononuclear cells. Genomic DNA was extracted from the blood cell samples with the Qiagen DNeasy Blood Extraction Kit. The library was obtained by the immunoSEQ multiplex PCR assay. The multiplex PCR relied on a mix of 60 forward primers for TCR Vbeta segments and 13 reverse primers for TCR Jbeta segments. The CDR3 region of rearranged TCR beta genes was amplified from genomic DNA by a multiplex PCR assay. The Illumina HiSeq System was used to sequence the amplified TCR beta libraries as 87-base-pair reads. The source study handled its data this way. A later analysis tallied around 80 million unique TCR beta chains across the 666 repertoires, and about 10 million of those chains were shared by two or more donors. A nearest-neighbor algorithm error-corrected the raw reads and collapsed the reads into unique sequences, merging closely related sequences to remove PCR and sequencing errors. CDR3 sequences were aligned to IMGT reference sequences to assign V, D and J gene segments. For a sequence to be retained, a match of at least six nucleotides was required to both a V gene segment and a J gene segment. Rearrangements were called productive when the CDR3 lacked stop codons and stayed in frame with V and J; all others were non-productive. CDR3 was defined by IMGT convention, running from the second conserved V-encoded cysteine to the conserved J-encoded phenylalanine. Sequences without an unambiguous match to a single V gene segment were excluded from the earlier analysis of approximately 560 of the donors. In an earlier analysis of several hundred of the donors, a V segment was called functional when productive rearrangements were above 56.7%, and segregating when the standard deviation between donors exceeded 5%. A statistical classification framework was developed to diagnose cytomegalovirus status using the catalog of TCR beta chain sequences. A later analysis assigned V and J genes by comparing TCR nucleotide sequences with IMGT/GENE-DB human TR gene sequences. In a later analysis, CDR3 sequences and most-parsimonious VDJ recombination scenarios were assigned using the TCRdist pipeline. In a later analysis, each TCR beta chain was defined by its CDR3 amino acid sequence together with its V-gene family, and reads lacking a unique V-gene family were excluded. A later analysis removed 500 to 650 highly shared, low-generation-probability nucleotide sequences to deal with suspected cross-contamination and a sequencing artifact. In a later analysis, a clonal expansion index was calculated for each public chain from normalized within-repertoire ranks of inferred template counts. In a later analysis, generation probabilities were computed using a VDJ recombination model fitted to out-of-frame rearrangements, and the results were checked against IGoR. In a later analysis, TCR-TCR, TCR-HLA and TCR-CMV co-occurrence was scored with hypergeometric tests, and a repertoire-size bias correction was applied to TCR pairs. False discovery rates were estimated in a later analysis by permuting HLA or CMV assignments 20 times. In a later analysis, co-occurring TCRs were grouped with DBSCAN, and TCRdist sequence similarity was added when clustering was performed within HLA-allele-positive subsets. For co-occurrence clustering, repertoires with fewer than 30,000 or more than 120,000 public chains were excluded, along with a handful of repertoires with anomalous nucleotide sharing. Entries here come from immuneACCESS through TCRdb and include only in-frame sequences with V and J called. Some clones fail to appear in such tables; in the studies checked, an unresolved V gene covers under half of the shortfall, and the cause of the remainder is unknown. That table is the source of V, J and clone size, and D and trimming were worked out from the DNA. The sample's clone listing holds fewer than 130,000 clones. The leading ten clones occupy 0.55% to 0.65% of the sample.

The sequence was collected from a man between 50 and 59 years old in good health and CMV-seronegative. This sequence uses TRBV19 and TRBJ1-5, with the D gene not confidently named. Sequenced: PBMCs. The CDR3 here reads CASSGGQVRSNQPQHF. Here is the DNA: TGTGCCAGTAGCGGCGGGCAGGTCCGGAGCAATCAGCCCCAGCATTTT.